This T cell receptor (beta chain) was sequenced in a study of graft-versus-host responses after intestinal transplantation. Background on the study: Among the recipients, all got anti-thymocyte globulin induction and then tacrolimus and steroids for around 3 years. The study's findings and limits: GvH clones appeared in recipient marrow, some first in ileum or blood. Those patients showing graft-donor T cell macrochimerism displayed high graft-versus-host to host-versus-graft clonal ratios in allografts.

Regarding this clone: The antigen remains unidentified.

The CDR3 length is 15 residues. Germline V gene lookup returns CDR1 SGHNT and CDR2 YYREEE (reference sequence). Trimming removed 0 bases from V and 4 bases from J; junction bases left unmatched: 4. Only in-frame clones appear in the TCRdb table, and some are missing; sequencing was by immunoSEQ multiplex PCR. The sample contains about 120,000 clones, roughly nine tenths of which appear only once. Sequenced here: unstimulated CD4+ T cells sorted from spleen or lymph node cells, sampled before transplant. The rearrangement uses TRBV5-4 and TRBJ2-3; TRBD2 aligns across 8 bases. The clonotype comes from a human donor who was the organ donor for an intestinal transplant. The CDR3 DNA sequence: TGTGCCAGCAGCTTGGTCGCGGGAGGAGCAGATACGCAGTATTTT. Protein product: CASSLVAGGADTQYF.